This T cell receptor beta chain was identified in a study of CD4 and CD8 cells across lung adenocarcinoma regions. The germline CDR1 and CDR2 sequences are MNHNS and SASEGT. Losses at the gene ends were 8 bases for V and 12 bases for J; bases not matched to a gene: 18. The CDR3 has 14 residues. TCRdb passed the PCR reads through MiXCR, listing each CDR3 protein once. The data hold almost 5,000 distinct CDR3 sequences, with 55% to 75% observed a single time. Samples came from patients with localized non-small cell lung adenocarcinoma. The V gene is TRBV6-1, the J gene TRBJ1-1, with 7 bases fitting TRBD1. Specimen: CD4+ T cells from the center of a lung tumor. This clonotype was obtained from a male donor with lung adenocarcinoma. The CD4 and CD8 labels of this study may be unreliable. The chain's CDR3 is CASLSRDSSSGTFF. The CDR3 bases are TGTGCCAGCCTTTCCCGGGACAGCTCGTCCGGGACTTTCTTT.